The 8 T cell receptor beta chains reported below all come from one sample, sequenced in a study of metastatic and nonmetastatic thyroid tumors. TCRdb reprocessed the PCR reads via MiXCR. The top ten clones hold around an eighth of a sample with tens of thousands of clones, around an eighth of them seen once. Not a single patient had been given any form of treatment at any point before undergoing thyroid surgery. Sequencing was performed on blood. Receptors were obtained from a female donor with papillary thyroid cancer or a benign thyroid nodule (not recorded which). Some clones in this sample may be carry-over from other donors' samples.

The gene calls are TRBV7-2 and TRBJ2-7; D assignment may be TRBD1 or TRBD2 (6 bases each). Germline V CDR1 and CDR2: SGHTA, FQGNSA. The V end was cut by 1 base, the J end by 3 bases, with 7 bases between. CDR3 length: 13 residues. CDR3: CASSLEGGYEQYF. CDR3 bases: TGTGCCAGCAGCTTAGAGGGGGGCTACGAGCAGTACTTC.

This clone was detected ten times or more. The V gene is TRBV6-1, the J gene TRBJ1-1; D is undetermined. The germline V and J ends were trimmed by 7 bases and 4 bases, with 19 bases remaining between them. The CDR3 covers 15 residues. Germline CDR1 MNHNS, CDR2 SASEGT. As DNA, the CDR3 is TGTGCCAGCAACCCCACCGGGCATCCCGGCACTGAAGCTTTCTTT. Translating it yields CASNPTGHPGTEAFF.

The sample holds many counts of this clone. The chain is built from TRBV20-1 and TRBJ2-5, with TRBD2 matching 10 bases. Germline CDR1 DFQATT, CDR2 SNEGSKA (reference sequence). This CDR3 contains 15 residues. The ends lost 5 bases at V and 1 base at J; junction bases unmatched: 7. The CDR3 spells CSARISGRTQETQYF. The CDR3 DNA reads TGCAGTGCTCGAATTAGCGGGAGGACCCAAGAGACCCAGTACTTC.

The chain employs TRBV5-6 and TRBJ1-5; D is possibly TRBD1 (5 bases). V was clipped by 4 bases and J by 7 bases, with 21 bases between them. The CDR3 is made up of 16 amino acids. The germline gives CDR1 SGHDT, CDR2 YYEEEE. In DNA, the CDR3 is TGTGCCAGCAGCCTAGGGACGATGGGGCGCTTACAGCCCCAGCATTTT. Translating it yields CASSLGTMGRLQPQHF. Full variable domain (missing parts from reference TRBV5-6 and TRBJ1-5): DAGVTQSPTHLIKTRGQQVTLRCSPKSGHDTVSWYQQALGQGPQFIFQYYEEEERQRGNFPDRFSGHQFPNYSSELNVNALLLGDSALYLCASSLGTMGRLQPQHFGDGTRLSIL.

Ten or more counts support this clone. CDR3 sequence (DNA): TGCAGTGCTAGAGATTCGAACACGGGCCATCCACCCCTCCACTTT. Translated: CSARDSNTGHPPLHF. This chain uses TRBV20-1 with TRBJ1-6; D not resolved. Germline CDR1 is DFQATT and CDR2 is SNEGSKA (reference sequence). Trimming took off 0 bases at V and 11 bases at J, with 17 bases between the two ends. The CDR3 totals 15 residues.

By sample share, this clone is medium-sized. The genes are TRBV19 and TRBJ2-7; 9 positions match TRBD1. The CDR3 runs to 14 residues. Trimming removed 5 bases from V and 3 bases from J; junction bases left unmatched: 5. CDR1 is LNHDA, CDR2 SQIVND, per germline (reference sequence). CDR3 sequence reads: CASSPPGQGYEQYF. CDR3 DNA sequence: TGTGCCAGTAGTCCGCCGGGACAGGGCTACGAGCAGTACTTC.

This clone was observed at least ten times. This chain connects TRBV7-9 to TRBJ2-1; 7 bases fit TRBD1. Germline V gene sequence: CDR1 SEHNR, CDR2 FQNEAQ (reference sequence). The CDR3 runs 15 residues. Unmatched junction bases numbered 4, after V lost 5 bases and J lost 0 bases. CDR3 residues: CASSISGGSYNEQFF. As DNA, the CDR3 is TGTGCCAGCAGCATATCAGGGGGCTCCTACAATGAGCAGTTCTTC.

This clone has ten or more counts. This chain links TRBV20-1 with TRBJ2-7; 7 bases agree with TRBD1. Germline V gene lookup returns CDR1 DFQATT and CDR2 SNEGSKA (reference sequence). V lost 4 bases and J lost 3; bases outside the gene matches: 12. The CDR3 has 15 amino acids. CDR3 sequence: CSAIDRAGPGYEQYF. The CDR3 DNA follows: TGCAGTGCTATTGACAGGGCCGGACCGGGCTACGAGCAGTACTTC.